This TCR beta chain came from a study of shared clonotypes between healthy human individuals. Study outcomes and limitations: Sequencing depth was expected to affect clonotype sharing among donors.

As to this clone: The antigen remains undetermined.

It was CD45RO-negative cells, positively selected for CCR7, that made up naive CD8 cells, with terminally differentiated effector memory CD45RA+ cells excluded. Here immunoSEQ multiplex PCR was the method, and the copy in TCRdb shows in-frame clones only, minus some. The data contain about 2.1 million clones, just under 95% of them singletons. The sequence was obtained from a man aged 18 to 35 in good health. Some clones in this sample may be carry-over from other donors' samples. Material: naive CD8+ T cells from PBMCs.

The CDR3 region is CASSIKSGTEAFF. The CDR3 DNA is TGTGCCAGTAGTATAAAGTCAGGCACTGAAGCTTTCTTT. The V gene is TRBV19, the J gene TRBJ1-1; D is unresolved. The germline CDR1 and CDR2 sequences are LNHDA and SQIVND (reference sequence). The CDR3 runs to 13 residues. V lost 2 bases, J lost 4 bases, and 8 bases lay in between.